A single sample is the source of the 31 T cell receptor beta chains below, sequenced in a study of beta chain features in type 1 diabetes. Study results and caveats: Shortening that was moderate but significant affected the TCRB CDR3s of Type 1 diabetes patients in all four CD4+ subsets.

Reverse transcription of all isolated RNA meant that expressed TCRB transcripts were sequenced. Profiling relied on immunoSEQ multiplex PCR, and the TCRdb table lists in-frame clones only, not all of them. The sample carries 240,000 or so clones, approximately 13% recorded once. Their specific antigens are unknown. The sequenced sample was naive CD4+ T cells from blood. All receptors derive from a man under 40 with type 1 diabetes.

The chain has TRBV18 and TRBJ2-3; 10 nucleotides align to TRBD2. Trimming at V came to 4 bases and at J to 5 bases, leaving 6 bases not matched to a gene. Germline CDR1 and CDR2: KGHSH and LQKENI. This CDR3 has 15 residues. In nucleotides, the CDR3 is TGTGCCAGCTCACGATCAGCGGGAGGGCTAGATACGCAGTATTTT. Protein product: CASSRSAGGLDTQYF.

This clone appeared a few times. V and J are TRBV9 and TRBJ1-2; a weak D match, TRBD1 (6 bases). Trimming shortened V by 5 bases and J by 0 bases, and 20 bases separated the two germline ends. Per germline, CDR1 SGDLS and CDR2 YYNGEE. This CDR3 region has 17 residues. The CDR3 DNA follows: TGTGCCAGCAGTCGAGGGGGGGCCGGACCTACTAACTATGGCTACACCTTC. Protein sequence: CASSRGGAGPTNYGYTF. Supplemented by reference TRBV9 and TRBJ1-2, the full variable domain reads DSGVTQTPKHLITATGQRVTLRCSPRSGDLSVYWYQQSLDQGLQFLIQYYNGEERAKGNILERFSAQQFPDLHSELNLSSLELGDSALYFCASSRGGAGPTNYGYTFGSGTRLTVV.

This chain connects TRBV2 to TRBJ1-5, with 7 bases fitting TRBD1. Germline CDR1 reads SNHLY; CDR2 reads FYNNEI. The CDR3 consists of 15 residues. The V segment lost 6 bases and the J segment 1 base; nucleotides outside the gene matches: 6. CDR3 sequence: CASRGDRQSNQPQHF. CDR3 nucleotide sequence: TGTGCCAGCAGAGGGGACAGACAAAGCAATCAGCCCCAGCATTTT.

In this sample, this clone turned up a few times. The chain couples TRBV19 to TRBJ2-7; weak D call: TRBD2 (5 bases). Germline lookup yields CDR1 LNHDA and CDR2 SQIVND (reference sequence). This CDR3 is built from 13 residues. V shed 3 bases and J shed 11 bases, with 17 bases lying between them. The CDR3 DNA sequence: TGTGCCAGTAGTATCACACAACAGACTAAGGAGTACTTC. Encoded protein: CASSITQQTKEYF.

A few counts support this clone. CDR3: CASSPGTSGIKSTGELFF. In DNA, the CDR3 is TGTGCCAGCAGCCCCGGGACTAGCGGGATTAAAAGTACCGGGGAGCTGTTTTTT. The V call is TRBV5-4, the J call TRBJ2-2; 13 bases agree with TRBD2. The V gene's germline CDR1 is SGHNT and CDR2 YYREEE (reference sequence). The CDR3 is 18 residues long. Trimming took 4 bases from V and 5 from J; bases not matched to a gene: 11.

This clone was detected only a few times. The CDR3 reads CASNRDTHEQYF. The CDR3 region has the DNA TGTGCCAGCAACCGGGACACCCACGAGCAGTACTTC. The gene calls are TRBV2 and TRBJ2-7; maybe TRBD1 (6 bases). The CDR3 covers 12 residues. With 7 bases removed from V and 5 bases from J, the gap between germline ends came to 12 bases. CDR1 and CDR2 from the germline V gene are SNHLY and FYNNEI.

The CDR3 region is CASSLSRGQNNEQFF. The CDR3 coding sequence is TGTGCCAGCAGCTTGTCTAGGGGACAGAACAATGAGCAGTTCTTC. The chain recombines TRBV5-4 with TRBJ2-1; 7 nucleotides align to TRBD1. There are 15 residues in the CDR3. V lost 1 base and J lost 5; bases outside the gene matches: 6. Germline assignment: CDR1 SGHNT and CDR2 YYREEE (reference sequence). The full variable domain, in which reference TRBV5-4 and TRBJ2-1 provide the parts outside the CDR3, is ETGVTQSPTHLIKTRGQQVTLRCSSQSGHNTVSWYQQALGQGPQFIFQYYREEENGRGNFPPRFSGLQFPNYSSELNVNALELDDSALYLCASSLSRGQNNEQFFGPGTRLTVL.

This clone was counted only a few times. This sequence joins TRBV11-2 and TRBJ1-1, with TRBD1 as a possible D gene (6 bases). This CDR3 has 11 amino acids. Per the germline V gene, CDR1 is SGHAT and CDR2 is FQNNGV. With 1 base removed from V and 11 bases from J, the gap between germline ends came to 8 bases. This CDR3 reads CASSLGTEAFF. The DNA of the CDR3 is TGTGCCAGCAGCTTAGGGACAGAGGCTTTCTTT.

The sample holds a few counts of this clone. J is TRBJ2-7 and V is TRBV30, with TRBD1 matching 8 bases. Germline-derived CDR1 and CDR2 are GTSNPN and SVGIG (reference sequence). The trim removed 2 bases at V and 6 bases at J, leaving 3 bases unmatched. The CDR3 is made up of 12 amino acids. Here the CDR3 DNA reads TGTGCCTGGAGTTTAACAGGGGGCGAGCAGTACTTC. It is translated as CAWSLTGGEQYF.

The chain recombines TRBV2 with TRBJ2-1; 9 bases are shared with TRBD1. V was clipped by 4 bases and J by 6 bases; unmatched bases: 4. The CDR3 loop spans 14 amino acids. Germline V gene sequence: CDR1 SNHLY, CDR2 FYNNEI. The CDR3 nucleotides are TGTGCCAGCAGTGGGGACAGGGAGGTCAATGAGCAGTTCTTC. It translates to CASSGDREVNEQFF.

This clone was seen more than once but under ten times. This chain links TRBV25-1 with TRBJ1-2; unclear D gene. Per the germline V gene, CDR1 is MGHDK and CDR2 is SYGVNS. There are 12 residues in the CDR3. The V end lost 1 base, the J end lost 4 bases, and 4 bases lay between the germline ends. The CDR3, as DNA: TGTGCCAGCAGTGAATGGCCCTATGGCTACACCTTC. Its protein product is CASSEWPYGYTF.

This clone has more than one count but fewer than ten. The chain employs TRBV27 and TRBJ2-3; weak D call: TRBD1 (6 bases). CDR1 is MNHEY, CDR2 SMNVEV, per germline (reference sequence). V was pared by 0 bases and J by 0 bases, with 13 bases between. The CDR3 totals 17 residues. Written as DNA, the CDR3 is TGTGCCAGCAGTTTATCTTGGGGGCCAACTAGCACAGATACGCAGTATTTT. Its protein product is CASSLSWGPTSTDTQYF.

The V call is TRBV30, the J call TRBJ2-5, with TRBD1 matching 9 bases. The CDR3 is made up of 13 amino acids. Per the germline V gene, CDR1 is GTSNPN and CDR2 is SVGIG (reference sequence). The V and J ends lost 5 bases and 5 bases, in that order; junction bases with no gene match: 6. CDR3 sequence reads: CAWVTGGVETQYF. The CDR3 nucleotides read TGTGCCTGGGTAACAGGGGGCGTTGAGACCCAGTACTTC.

This chain connects TRBV9 to TRBJ1-1, with D perhaps matching TRBD1 (6 bases). Germline CDR1 is SGDLS and CDR2 is YYNGEE. The CDR3 sequence is 14 residues long. The V gene lost 0 bases and the J gene lost 7 bases, with 13 bases spanning the gap. The CDR3: CASSVGDTPREAFF. CDR3 nucleotides: TGTGCCAGCAGCGTAGGGGACACTCCACGTGAAGCTTTCTTT. The full variable domain, completed using reference TRBV9 and TRBJ1-1, is DSGVTQTPKHLITATGQRVTLRCSPRSGDLSVYWYQQSLDQGLQFLIQYYNGEERAKGNILERFSAQQFPDLHSELNLSSLELGDSALYFCASSVGDTPREAFFGQGTRLTVV.

This clone was recorded a few times. The chain combines TRBV6-6 with TRBJ1-2; D remains unclear. The V gene's germline CDR1 is MNHNY and CDR2 SVGAGI (reference sequence). The length of the CDR3 is 13 residues. Between the trimmed V and J ends, which lost 7 bases and 2 bases, there was a span of 11 bases. The CDR3 loop reads CASIPDSNYGYTF. The CDR3 coding sequence is TGTGCCAGCATTCCAGATTCGAACTATGGCTACACCTTC.

The J gene is TRBJ2-3, the V gene TRBV15; TRBD2 matches at 7 bases. Germline values: CDR1 LNHNV, CDR2 YYDKDF (reference sequence). The CDR3 has 15 amino acids. The V segment lost 4 bases and the J segment 6 bases; nucleotides outside the gene matches: 10. The CDR3 sequence is CATSKKREVGDTQYF. The CDR3 bases are TGTGCCACCAGCAAGAAACGGGAGGTAGGGGATACGCAGTATTTT.

V is TRBV19 and J is TRBJ1-1; D is perhaps TRBD1 (5 bases). Germline CDR1 LNHDA, CDR2 SQIVND (reference sequence). The CDR3 totals 14 residues. V lost 3 bases and J 4 bases, leaving 12 bases between the germline ends. The CDR3 protein is CASSIGGWGTEAFF. The CDR3 DNA follows: TGTGCCAGTAGTATTGGGGGGTGGGGCACTGAAGCTTTCTTT.

This chain connects TRBV6-5 to TRBJ2-5; D perhaps matches TRBD1 (6 bases). The CDR3 consists of 15 residues. V lost 2 bases and J 4 bases, leaving 14 bases between the germline ends. Per the germline V gene, CDR1 is MNHEY and CDR2 is SVGAGI. CDR3 protein: CASSYGGAERETQYF. The DNA of the CDR3 is TGTGCCAGCAGTTACGGGGGCGCGGAGCGAGAGACCCAGTACTTC.

This clone was seen more than once but under ten times. The chain carries TRBV19 and TRBJ2-5; D is perhaps TRBD1 (6 bases). Germline lookup yields CDR1 LNHDA and CDR2 SQIVND (reference sequence). V was trimmed by 1 base and J by 5 bases, leaving 14 bases between them. This CDR3 region has 15 residues. CDR3 sequence (DNA): TGTGCCAGTAGTATAGGGCAGGGGTCGGGTGAGACCCAGTACTTC. Residues: CASSIGQGSGETQYF.

This clone was found a few times. V gene TRBV4-1 combines with J gene TRBJ1-4; possible D gene TRBD1, 5 bases. Per the germline V gene, CDR1 is MGHRA and CDR2 is YSYEKL. V was trimmed by 2 bases and J by 10 bases, leaving 14 bases between them. CDR3 length equals 14 residues. CDR3 in amino acids: CASSQFGTPGKLFF. The CDR3 DNA sequence: TGCGCCAGCAGCCAATTCGGGACTCCGGGAAAACTGTTTTTT.

A few counts support this clone. J is TRBJ1-1 and V is TRBV5-1; D might be TRBD1 (5 bases). Germline V gives CDR1 SGHRS, CDR2 YFSETQ. Trimming left V 0 bases short and J 2 bases short, with 8 bases between. CDR3 length: 14 amino acids. The CDR3 DNA reads TGCGCCAGCAGCTTGGTCGGGACTAACACTGAAGCTTTCTTT. This gives the protein CASSLVGTNTEAFF.

This chain uses TRBV5-4 with TRBJ2-2, with D unclear. Trimming left V 0 bases short and J 0 bases short, with 6 bases between. This CDR3 contains 15 residues. The germline V gene has CDR1 SGHNT and CDR2 YYREEE (reference sequence). The CDR3 spells CASSLGHTNTGELFF. In nucleotides, the CDR3 is TGTGCCAGCAGCTTGGGACATACGAACACCGGGGAGCTGTTTTTT.

This clone has more than one count but fewer than ten. The chain uses TRBV5-1 and TRBJ2-1, with 8 nucleotides matching TRBD2. The CDR3 runs to 16 residues. The germline V gene has CDR1 SGHRS and CDR2 YFSETQ. The V gene end was trimmed by 4 bases and the J gene end by 8 bases; junction bases not matched to a gene: 14. The CDR3 sequence: CASSRAETGGLDEQFF. The CDR3 DNA reads TGCGCCAGCAGCAGGGCGGAAACGGGAGGGCTCGATGAGCAGTTCTTC.

V is TRBV4-1 and J is TRBJ2-7; D not resolved. The CDR3 spans 14 residues. Germline V gene sequence: CDR1 MGHRA, CDR2 YSYEKL. Trimming removed 0 bases at V and 3 bases at J, with 9 bases between. Here the CDR3 reads CASSQDPSNYEQYF. The DNA of the CDR3 is TGCGCCAGCAGCCAAGATCCTAGTAACTACGAGCAGTACTTC.

This sequence joins TRBV6-1 and TRBJ2-3; the D gene is possibly TRBD2 (6 bases). The V gene's germline CDR1 is MNHNS and CDR2 SASEGT. This CDR3 comprises 15 residues. Between the trimmed V and J ends, which lost 0 bases and 2 bases, there was a span of 9 bases. In DNA form, the CDR3 reads TGTGCCAGCAGTGAAGCCCCGGGGGACACAGATACGCAGTATTTT. It encodes CASSEAPGDTDTQYF.

This clone was detected only a few times. This rearrangement joins TRBV29-1 to TRBJ2-7, with a tentative D call TRBD1 (6 bases). The V end was cut by 6 bases, the J end by 3 bases, with 15 bases between. The germline CDR1 and CDR2 sequences are SQVTM and ANQGSEA. The CDR3 spans 13 residues. The CDR3 region is CSVQGGPSYEQYF. The CDR3 DNA follows: TGCAGCGTCCAAGGGGGTCCCAGCTACGAGCAGTACTTC.

The chain recombines TRBV30 with TRBJ1-1; D possibly corresponds to TRBD1 (6 bases). The germline gives CDR1 GTSNPN, CDR2 SVGIG (reference sequence). The CDR3 is 13 amino acids. V lost 4 bases to trimming and J lost 1 base, with 10 bases between them. The CDR3 region has the DNA TGTGCCTGGAAACAGGGAGCGAACACTGAAGCTTTCTTT. Protein product: CAWKQGANTEAFF.

This rearrangement joins TRBV5-1 to TRBJ1-5; D might be TRBD1 (6 bases). This CDR3 is 14 amino acids long. Germline-derived CDR1 and CDR2 are SGHRS and YFSETQ. Trimming stripped 0 bases from V and 8 bases from J, with 12 bases between. The CDR3 reads CASSLATGIEPQHF. CDR3 coding DNA: TGCGCCAGCAGCTTGGCTACAGGGATAGAGCCCCAGCATTTT.

Comment on this clone: Within the sample, other DNA sequences also encode this same CDR3. The chain uses TRBV6-1 and TRBJ2-1; D gene ambiguous. Germline CDR1 is MNHNS and CDR2 is SASEGT. The CDR3 covers 11 residues. The ends were cut back, 3 bases at V and 10 bases at J, with 7 bases in the middle. The CDR3 nucleotides read TGTGCCAGCAGTGAGTCTAGGGAGCAGTTCTTC. The encoded protein is CASSESREQFF.

In its sample, this clone was seen a few times. The V call is TRBV5-1, the J call TRBJ1-5; possibly TRBD1 for D (5 bases). The V gene's germline CDR1 is SGHRS and CDR2 YFSETQ. V shed 0 bases and J shed 1 base, with 14 bases lying between them. The CDR3 spans 17 residues. The CDR3 nucleotides are TGCGCCAGCAGCTTGGACGGCAGGGAGGGGAGCAATCAGCCCCAGCATTTT. This encodes CASSLDGREGSNQPQHF.

In this sample, this clone turned up a few times. The rearrangement links TRBV6-1 to TRBJ2-7; 12 positions match TRBD2. V was pared by 2 bases and J by 1 base, with 6 bases of the junction left unmatched. CDR3 length: 17 residues. Germline V gene lookup returns CDR1 MNHNS and CDR2 SASEGT. CDR3 in amino acids: CASSENPGLAGSYEQYF. CDR3 nucleotides: TGTGCCAGCAGTGAAAATCCCGGACTAGCGGGATCCTACGAGCAGTACTTC.